This record looks at one T cell receptor (beta chain) sequence and its context. Clones were sequenced by immunoSEQ multiplex PCR, and TCRdb holds only the in-frame ones, with some missing. This sample has about 100,000 clones, with just under 95% found just once. The data belong to a study of blood T cell repertoires in COVID-19. Germline V gene data show CDR1 as LNHDA and CDR2 as SQIVND (reference sequence). The CDR3 is made up of 15 amino acids. The trim removed 8 bases at V and 7 bases at J, leaving 8 bases unmatched. This TCR derives from a man between 65 and 85 years old with acute or convalescent COVID-19. The V and J genes are TRBV19 and TRBJ2-2; 12 positions agree with TRBD2. The source material was peripheral blood. The CDR3 nucleotides are TGTGCCAGTTTAAGACTAGCGGGAGAGCGCGGGGAGCTGTTTTTT. It codes for CASLRLAGERGELFF. Full variable domain (missing parts from reference TRBV19 and TRBJ2-2): DGGITQSPKYLFRKEGQNVTLSCEQNLNHDAMYWYRQDPGQGLRLIYYSQIVNDFQKGDIAEGYSVSREKKESFPLTVTSAQKNPTAFYLCASLRLAGERGELFFGEGSRLTVL.